These 10 T cell receptor beta chains originate from one sample sequenced in a study of CD8 T cells in ankylosing spondylitis. TCRdb re-analysed the 5' RACE reads in MiXCR, keeping a single row per CDR3 protein. The sample has under 300,000 distinct CDR3 sequences; roughly a tenth are singletons. The sequencing sample was made of blood, either unsorted or a sorted T cell fraction (not recorded which). These receptors all come from a male donor with ankylosing spondylitis or in good health (not recorded which).

This clonotype has ten or more counts. The chain uses TRBV25-1 and TRBJ2-1; D is perhaps TRBD1 or TRBD2 (5 bases each). The germline V gene encodes CDR1 MGHDK and CDR2 SYGVNS. V was trimmed by 8 bases and J by 7 bases, leaving 9 bases between them. CDR3 size: 11 residues. The CDR3 DNA reads TGTGCCAGCGGATGGGGGAATGAGCAGTTCTTC. Encoded protein: CASGWGNEQFF.

This clonotype was counted between two and nine times. The chain couples TRBV7-9 to TRBJ2-1, with D perhaps matching TRBD1 or TRBD2 (5 bases each). The CDR3 is made up of 13 amino acids. Germline V gene sequence: CDR1 SEHNR, CDR2 FQNEAQ (reference sequence). The V gene lost 3 bases and the J gene lost 8 bases, with 11 bases spanning the gap. The CDR3 sequence is CASSLGPRDEQFF. The CDR3 DNA follows: TGTGCCAGCAGCTTGGGACCCCGGGATGAGCAGTTCTTC.

The table lists this clonotype with a few counts. This chain links TRBV30 with TRBJ2-3; D not resolved. Per germline, CDR1 GTSNPN and CDR2 SVGIG (reference sequence). V was cut by 0 bases and J by 6 bases, with 4 bases left in between. CDR3 length equals 11 residues. The CDR3 region is CAWSVPDTQYF. The CDR3 bases are TGTGCCTGGAGTGTACCCGATACGCAGTATTTT.

This clonotype has at least ten counts. This chain links TRBV27 with TRBJ2-1; 7 nucleotides match TRBD2. The CDR3 is 15 residues long. The V gene end was trimmed by 9 bases and the J gene end by 0 bases; junction bases not matched to a gene: 8. CDR1 is MNHEY, CDR2 SMNVEV, per germline (reference sequence). CDR3 protein: CASSVLADSYNEQFF. In DNA, the CDR3 is TGTGCCAGTTCCGTCCTAGCGGACTCCTACAATGAGCAGTTCTTC.

This clonotype showed up many times. This sequence joins TRBV29-1 and TRBJ1-4; D possibly corresponds to TRBD1 (5 bases). Germline CDR1 reads SQVTM; CDR2 reads ANQGSEA. The CDR3 extends over 14 amino acids. V was trimmed by 0 bases and J by 5 bases, leaving 10 bases between them. The CDR3 nucleotides are TGCAGCGTTGAAGAGGGGGGGAGAAATGAAAAACTGTTTTTT. Residues: CSVEEGGRNEKLFF.

This clonotype showed up many times. The chain uses TRBV12-3 or TRBV12-4 and TRBJ2-2; tentatively, D is TRBD2 (6 bases). Trimming stripped 11 bases from V and 2 bases from J, with 9 bases between. This CDR3 comprises 12 residues. The CDR3 spells CALRGNTGELFF. The CDR3 DNA follows: TGTGCCCTGCGGGGTAACACCGGGGAGCTGTTTTTT.

This clonotype appeared many times. The chain joins TRBV20-1 to TRBJ2-5, with 7 bases lining up with TRBD1. Looked up from germline, CDR1 is DFQATT and CDR2 is SNEGSKA (reference sequence). The V gene end was trimmed by 5 bases and the J gene end by 1 base; junction bases not matched to a gene: 16. CDR3 length: 17 amino acids. The CDR3 spells CSALSGTDPSIQETQYF. In DNA, the CDR3 is TGCAGTGCTTTATCCGGGACAGATCCCTCCATCCAAGAGACCCAGTACTTC.

With regard to this clonotype: A much larger clone lies a single base off, so this may be a read error. The chain carries TRBV10-3 and TRBJ1-2; D perhaps matches TRBD1 (5 bases). Germline lookup yields CDR1 ENHRY and CDR2 SYGVKD. The CDR3 is made up of 13 amino acids. Written as DNA, the CDR3 is TGTGCCATCAGTGACCGGGGCAACTATGACTACACCTTC. This translates into CAISDRGNYDYTF.

This clonotype was seen ten or more times. The CDR3 reads CASSSPGTGHYEQYF. CDR3 nucleotide sequence: TGTGCCAGCAGTTCCCCCGGGACAGGGCACTACGAGCAGTACTTC. The chain recombines TRBV12-3 or TRBV12-4 with TRBJ2-7; the match to TRBD1 covers 9 bases. With V trimmed by 4 bases and J by 3 bases, 7 bases remained unmatched. This CDR3 has 15 amino acids.

CDR3 bases: TGTGCCAGCAGCCAAGAGTGGCTCGCCTACGAGCAGTACTTC. Translated: CASSQEWLAYEQYF. The rearrangement uses TRBV3-1 and TRBJ2-7, with D unresolved. V was trimmed by 0 bases and J by 2 bases, leaving 8 bases between them. The CDR3 spans 14 residues. The germline gives CDR1 LGHDT, CDR2 YNNKEL (reference sequence).